This paragraph reports one T cell receptor (beta chain). Via MiXCR, TCRdb re-called the RT-PCR reads, giving one row per CDR3 protein. The data hold some 880,000 distinct CDR3 sequences, with approximately 18% observed a single time. The sample originates from a study of patients and donors after allogeneic stem cell transplantation. Sequences were obtained from blood, either unsorted or a sorted T cell fraction (not recorded which). The TCR sequence derives from a human donor who was either an allogeneic HSCT recipient or a stem cell or donor lymphocyte infusion donor (not recorded which). It is not recorded whose cells these are; they may come from a transplant donor.

CDR3 region: CASSFGDYGYTF. In DNA form, the CDR3 reads TGTGCCAGCAGCTTTGGGGACTATGGCTACACCTTC. V is TRBV12-3 or TRBV12-4 and J is TRBJ1-2; D not resolved. V was shortened by 6 bases and J by 3 bases, with 8 bases between the two germline ends. This CDR3 has 12 amino acids.